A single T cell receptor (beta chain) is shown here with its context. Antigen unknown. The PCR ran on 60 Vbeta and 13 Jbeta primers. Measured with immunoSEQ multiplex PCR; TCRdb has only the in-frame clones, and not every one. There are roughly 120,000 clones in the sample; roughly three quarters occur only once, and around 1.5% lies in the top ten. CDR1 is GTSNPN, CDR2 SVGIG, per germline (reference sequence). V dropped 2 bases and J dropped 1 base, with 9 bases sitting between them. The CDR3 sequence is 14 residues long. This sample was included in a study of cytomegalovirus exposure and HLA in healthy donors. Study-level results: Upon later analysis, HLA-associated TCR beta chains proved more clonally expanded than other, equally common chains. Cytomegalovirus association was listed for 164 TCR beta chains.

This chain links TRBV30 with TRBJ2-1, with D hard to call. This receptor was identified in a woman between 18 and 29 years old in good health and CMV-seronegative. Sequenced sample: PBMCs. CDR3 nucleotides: TGTGCCTGGAGTTCTCTCTCGTCCTACAATGAGCAGTTCTTC. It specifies CAWSSLSSYNEQFF.